This is a list of T cell receptor beta chains from one sample in a study of T cells after yellow fever vaccination. TCRdb analysed the 5' RACE reads with MiXCR anew, one entry per CDR3 protein. The table records more than 45,000 distinct CDR3 sequences, approximately 5.7% of them present only once. Sequencing used PBMCs, either bulk or a sorted T-cell subset (CD4+, CD8+, memory, or dextramer-sorted; not recorded which), obtained on the day of the yellow fever booster vaccination. The receptor source for this set is a man aged 18 to 35 who received the YFV17D yellow fever vaccine. Both conserved end residues are part of each CDR3. Each record gives: V gene, D gene, CDR3 protein. A D gene is named only where the DNA matches it firmly.

v_gene: TRBV4-2
d_gene: -
CDR3aa: CASSQDSYEQYF

v_gene: TRBV5-1
d_gene: -
CDR3aa: CASSLGYGQTTDTQYF

v_gene: TRBV6-9
d_gene: -
CDR3aa: CASSLPDSPFGQYF

v_gene: TRBV12-3/TRBV12-4
d_gene: -
CDR3aa: CASCYSPGATEAFF

v_gene: TRBV9
d_gene: -
CDR3aa: CASSGGTPSTDTQYF

v_gene: TRBV5-1
d_gene: -
CDR3aa: CASSKGTGADTEAFF

v_gene: TRBV6-6
d_gene: -
CDR3aa: CASSYTAANNEQFF

v_gene: TRBV7-6
d_gene: TRBD1
CDR3aa: CASSSRTGPDGYTF

v_gene: TRBV12-3/TRBV12-4
d_gene: -
CDR3aa: CASRSPGRKTQYF

v_gene: TRBV5-1
d_gene: TRBD1
CDR3aa: CASSGQGYEQYF

v_gene: TRBV7-2
d_gene: TRBD2
CDR3aa: CASSLAIAGYNTGELFF

v_gene: TRBV9
d_gene: TRBD1
CDR3aa: CASSLRDRNTGELFF

v_gene: TRBV2
d_gene: -
CDR3aa: CASSVVGTEAFF

v_gene: TRBV20-1
d_gene: -
CDR3aa: CSVKGTGELFF

v_gene: TRBV28
d_gene: -
CDR3aa: CASSFRLLTHIQYF

v_gene: TRBV5-4
d_gene: TRBD1
CDR3aa: CASSLVRGQGELKETQYF

v_gene: TRBV29-1
d_gene: TRBD1
CDR3aa: CSVEAQGASYTF

v_gene: TRBV12-3/TRBV12-4
d_gene: -
CDR3aa: CASSFNANEQFF

v_gene: TRBV5-5
d_gene: -
CDR3aa: CASSPGDNGNTDTQYF

v_gene: TRBV7-2
d_gene: -
CDR3aa: CASSTQSGWSEAFF

v_gene: TRBV29-1
d_gene: TRBD1
CDR3aa: CSGIDLTGEETQYF

v_gene: TRBV11-2
d_gene: -
CDR3aa: CASGYNEQFF

v_gene: TRBV3-1
d_gene: TRBD1
CDR3aa: CASSQVGDRSVYEQYF

v_gene: TRBV3-1
d_gene: TRBD2
CDR3aa: CASSQGLAGGHETQYF

v_gene: TRBV7-9
d_gene: -
CDR3aa: CASSVNTEAFF

v_gene: TRBV20-1
d_gene: -
CDR3aa: CSAGTYNEQFF

v_gene: TRBV20-1
d_gene: -
CDR3aa: CSARDFARDGYTF

v_gene: TRBV4-1
d_gene: -
CDR3aa: CASSQVPGASNEQFF

v_gene: TRBV12-2
d_gene: -
CDR3aa: CASRLAPESYRMETQYF

v_gene: TRBV5-6
d_gene: -
CDR3aa: CASSLAGYTDTQYF

v_gene: TRBV13
d_gene: TRBD1
CDR3aa: CASSLGTADYGYTF

v_gene: TRBV28
d_gene: -
CDR3aa: CASKDRETQYF

v_gene: TRBV9
d_gene: TRBD1
CDR3aa: CASSVGTGLGVGYTF

v_gene: TRBV12-3/TRBV12-4
d_gene: TRBD2
CDR3aa: CASRYFSGGSEQFF

v_gene: TRBV7-3
d_gene: TRBD1
CDR3aa: CASSSLGDSRGEQFF

v_gene: TRBV6-6
d_gene: -
CDR3aa: CASSDSRSSYNEQFF

v_gene: TRBV6-5
d_gene: -
CDR3aa: CASSYDLNQPQHF

v_gene: TRBV10-3
d_gene: -
CDR3aa: CAIRLAGQSEGSGANVLTF

v_gene: TRBV3-1
d_gene: -
CDR3aa: CASSEGHFSNQPQHF

v_gene: TRBV5-4
d_gene: -
CDR3aa: CASSLKVSTDTQYF

v_gene: TRBV7-6
d_gene: -
CDR3aa: CASSLVPGPGGSDTQYF

v_gene: TRBV12-3/TRBV12-4
d_gene: TRBD2
CDR3aa: CASSPSGGAYNEQFF